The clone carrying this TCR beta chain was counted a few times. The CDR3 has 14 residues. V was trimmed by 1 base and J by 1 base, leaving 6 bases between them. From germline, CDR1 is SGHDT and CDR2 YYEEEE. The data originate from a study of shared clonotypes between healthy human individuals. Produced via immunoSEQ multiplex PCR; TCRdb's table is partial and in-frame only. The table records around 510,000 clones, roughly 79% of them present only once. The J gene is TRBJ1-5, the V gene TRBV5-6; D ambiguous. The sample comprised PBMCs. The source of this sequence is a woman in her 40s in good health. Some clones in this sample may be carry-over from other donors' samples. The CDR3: CASSLHISNQPQHF. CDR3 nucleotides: TGTGCCAGCAGCTTGCACATAAGCAATCAGCCCCAGCATTTT.